Listed below are T cell receptor beta chains from one sample, sequenced in a study of CD8 T cells in ankylosing spondylitis. TCRdb passed the 5' RACE reads through MiXCR, listing each CDR3 protein once. The table has fewer than 650,000 distinct CDR3 sequences, roughly 13% seen once. Sequencing was carried out using blood, either unsorted or a sorted T cell fraction (not recorded which). The origin of the receptors is a male donor with ankylosing spondylitis. The conserved cysteine and the conserved F or W are not part of the CDR3 here. Each record gives: V gene, J gene, CDR3 protein.

TRBV7-6	TRBJ2-3	ASSLFLASPDTQY
TRBV11-2	TRBJ2-7	ASSTPGREGYEQY
TRBV12-3/TRBV12-4	TRBJ2-1	ASSLGRKSYNEQF
TRBV5-1	TRBJ1-1	ASSYREKNTEAF
TRBV2	TRBJ2-7	ASSPPGGLHYEQY
TRBV7-2	TRBJ1-1	ASSLQVPNTEAF
TRBV9	TRBJ2-7	VSSTRSPGFDEQY
TRBV5-6	TRBJ2-7	ASSLLAGGPGEQY
TRBV20-1	TRBJ1-6	SAFEPGQSNSPLH
TRBV2	TRBJ1-2	ASSDGGHPKNYGYT
TRBV19	TRBJ2-6	ASKEAVGANVLT
TRBV29-1	TRBJ2-5	SVGDSARGETQY
TRBV10-1	TRBJ2-1	ASSDHRGDEQF
TRBV10-3	TRBJ2-5	AISEALGGTQETQY
TRBV27	TRBJ1-2	ASSLHSSSLNYGYT
TRBV20-1	TRBJ2-4	SARVVGGLKNIQY
TRBV20-1	TRBJ1-2	SARDREGSNYGYT
TRBV5-1	TRBJ2-3	ASSYGLAGEIDTQY
TRBV25-1	TRBJ1-3	ASSGYYRGLNTIY
TRBV20-1	TRBJ1-4	SARGTGVEKLF
TRBV10-3	TRBJ2-3	AITGQFADTQY
TRBV7-9	TRBJ2-5	ASSKGQLQETQY
TRBV5-1	TRBJ2-1	ASRSGTSGVGEQF
TRBV29-1	TRBJ1-2	SVEGGDIPLYGYT
TRBV5-1	TRBJ2-5	ASSQRTSGSGETQY
TRBV20-1	TRBJ1-1	SARTQGPEAF
TRBV5-1	TRBJ2-5	ASSLKSGVRGETQY
TRBV20-1	TRBJ2-7	SAADRAYEQY
TRBV6-1	TRBJ1-6	ASSEGQGNSPLH